This TCR beta chain was identified in a study of blood T cell repertoires in COVID-19. Background on the study: There were acute and convalescent COVID-19 samples, and they came from the United States, Italy and Spain.

The authors' processing: Reference gene primer amplification in the assay estimated nucleated cell counts. Clones were read by immunoSEQ multiplex PCR, and TCRdb kept only the in-frame ones, dropping some. The V and J calls and clone size are taken from that table; D and trimming were inferred from the DNA. The table lists approximately 70,000 clones, roughly 88% of them singletons. Germline loops: CDR1 LGHDT, CDR2 YNNKEL (reference sequence). The CDR3 has 16 residues. V dropped 4 bases and J dropped 3; count of bases not matched to a gene: 8. The sample comprised peripheral blood. This chain connects TRBV3-1 (or the pseudogene TRBV3-2) to TRBJ2-1, with 8 nucleotides matching TRBD2. This TCR derives from a human donor in a cohort sampled during active COVID-19. This CDR3 is CASSPAGGRHYNEQFF. CDR3 sequence (DNA): TGTGCCAGCAGCCCAGCGGGCGGGAGGCACTACAATGAGCAGTTCTTC.